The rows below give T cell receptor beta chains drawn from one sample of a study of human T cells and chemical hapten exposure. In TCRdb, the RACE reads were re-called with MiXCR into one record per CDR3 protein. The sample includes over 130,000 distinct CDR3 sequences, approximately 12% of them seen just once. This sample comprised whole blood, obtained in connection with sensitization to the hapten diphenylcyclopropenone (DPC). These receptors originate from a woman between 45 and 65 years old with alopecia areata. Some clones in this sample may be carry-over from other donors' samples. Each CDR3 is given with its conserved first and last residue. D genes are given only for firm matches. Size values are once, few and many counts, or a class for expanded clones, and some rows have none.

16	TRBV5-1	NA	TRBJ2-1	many	TGCGCCAGCAGCTTGGGGGGGCTAGTATCCTACAATGAGCAGTTCTTC	CASSLGGLVSYNEQFF
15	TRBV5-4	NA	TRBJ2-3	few	TGTGCCAGCAGCCCCCCGGCCGGGGGGCCAGATACGCAGTATTTT	CASSPPAGGPDTQYF
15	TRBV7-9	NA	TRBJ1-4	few	TGTGCCAGCAGCTCGATCGCAGGGCGAGGTGAAAAACTGTTTTTT	CASSSIAGRGEKLFF
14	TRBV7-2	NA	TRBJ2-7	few	TGTGCCAGCAGCGACAGGGACTTCTCCTACGAGCAGTACTTC	CASSDRDFSYEQYF
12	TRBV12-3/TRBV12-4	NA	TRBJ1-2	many	TGTGCCAGCAGTTTGCGGAACTATGGCTACACCTTC	CASSLRNYGYTF
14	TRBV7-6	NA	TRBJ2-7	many	TGTGCCAGCAGCTTATACGGCGAGACCTACGAGCAGTACTTC	CASSLYGETYEQYF
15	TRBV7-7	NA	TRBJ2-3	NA	TGTGCTAGCAGCCCCGTGGGGGGCCACACAGATACGCAGTATTTT	CASSPVGGHTDTQYF
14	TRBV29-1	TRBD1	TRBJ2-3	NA	TGCAGCGTTGCCCTAAACAGGGGGCCAGATACGCAGTATTTT	CSVALNRGPDTQYF
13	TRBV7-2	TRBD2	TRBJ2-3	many	TGTGCCGGTGGGGAGCGGGGGGTCGATACGCAGTATTTT	CAGGERGVDTQYF
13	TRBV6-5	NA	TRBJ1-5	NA	TGTGCCAGCAGCAGCGACGGGTATCAGCCCCAGCATTTT	CASSSDGYQPQHF
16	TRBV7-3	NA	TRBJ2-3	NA	TGTGCCAGCAGCTACGATCACCGGGGGCGAACAGATACGCAGTATTTT	CASSYDHRGRTDTQYF
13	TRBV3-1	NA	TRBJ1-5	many	TGTGCCAGCAGCCAAGGTCGGAATCAGCCCCAGCATTTT	CASSQGRNQPQHF
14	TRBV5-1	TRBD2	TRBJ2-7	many	TGCGCCAGCAGCCCTCTAGCGGGAGGGGCCGAGCAGTACTTC	CASSPLAGGAEQYF
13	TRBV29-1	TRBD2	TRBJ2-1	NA	TGCAGCGGGGGGACTAGTCCTATCAATGAGCAGTTCTTC	CSGGTSPINEQFF
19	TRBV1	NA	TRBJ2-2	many	NA	CTSSQDPRVAGGNTGELFF
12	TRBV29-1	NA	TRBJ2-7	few	TGCAGCACCATTGCGGGCCCCTACGAGCAGTACTTC	CSTIAGPYEQYF
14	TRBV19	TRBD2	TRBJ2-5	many	TGTGCCAGTAGTATTCAGACTAGCGCATCGACCCAGTACTTC	CASSIQTSASTQYF
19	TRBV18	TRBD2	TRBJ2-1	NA	TGTGCCAGCTCACCCTTCCTCGGACTAGCGGGAGCTATTGGACAAGAGCAGTTCTTC	CASSPFLGLAGAIGQEQFF
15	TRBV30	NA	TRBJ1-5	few	TGTGCCTGGAGTGTAAAGGGACATTTCAATCAGCCCCAGCATTTT	CAWSVKGHFNQPQHF
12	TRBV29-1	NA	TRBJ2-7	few	TGCAGCGTTGGAAGGAGCTCCTACGAGCAGTACTTC	CSVGRSSYEQYF